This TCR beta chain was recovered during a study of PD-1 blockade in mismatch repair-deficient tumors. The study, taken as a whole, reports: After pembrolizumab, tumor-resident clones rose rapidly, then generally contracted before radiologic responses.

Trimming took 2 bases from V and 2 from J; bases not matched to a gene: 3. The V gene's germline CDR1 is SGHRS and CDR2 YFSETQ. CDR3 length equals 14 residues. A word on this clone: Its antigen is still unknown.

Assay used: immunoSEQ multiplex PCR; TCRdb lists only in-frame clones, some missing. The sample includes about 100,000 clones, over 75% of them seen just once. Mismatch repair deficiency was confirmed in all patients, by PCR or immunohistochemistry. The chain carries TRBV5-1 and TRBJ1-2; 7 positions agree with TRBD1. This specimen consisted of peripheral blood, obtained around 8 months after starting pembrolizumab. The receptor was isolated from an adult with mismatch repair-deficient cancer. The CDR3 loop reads CASSFRGANYGYTF. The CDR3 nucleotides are TGCGCCAGCAGCTTCAGGGGGGCCAACTATGGCTACACCTTC. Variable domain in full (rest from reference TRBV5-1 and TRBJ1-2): KAGVTQTPRYLIKTRGQQVTLSCSPISGHRSVSWYQQTPGQGLQFLFEYFSETQRNKGNFPGRFSGRQFSNSRSEMNVSTLELGDSALYLCASSFRGANYGYTFGSGTRLTVV.